A single sample is the source of the 14 T cell receptor beta chains below, sequenced in a study of Ad26.COV2.S vaccination and SARS-CoV-2 variants. The protocol was immunoSEQ multiplex PCR, while the TCRdb copy is restricted to in-frame clones and leaves out a portion. The sample holds over 350,000 clones, 80% to 90% seen once. Treatment reported: roughly 18 received Ad26.COV2.S at low or high dose, single or two shots; roughly 5 received placebo; per-sample allocation not given. Repertoires come from day 63 after the first vaccine or placebo injection. The specimen was peripheral blood, collected in a trial of Ad26.COV2.S vaccine versus placebo. These receptors originate from a person between 18 and 59 years old who received the Ad26.COV2.S COVID-19 vaccine or a placebo.

The chain employs TRBV9 and TRBJ2-1, with a possible D match to TRBD1 (5 bases). Germline V gives CDR1 SGDLS, CDR2 YYNGEE. Trimming took off 0 bases at V and 5 bases at J, with 15 bases between the two ends. CDR3 length: 16 amino acids. The CDR3: CASSVGTREIDNEQFF. The CDR3 DNA reads TGTGCCAGCAGCGTAGGAACCAGGGAAATCGACAATGAGCAGTTCTTC.

V and J are TRBV10-3 and TRBJ2-7; D perhaps matches TRBD2 (6 bases). Germline assignment: CDR1 ENHRY and CDR2 SYGVKD. Deletions cut 2 bases from V and 1 base from J, with 18 bases between. The CDR3 length is 17 residues. The CDR3 is CAISEILGGATSYEQYF. In DNA form, the CDR3 reads TGTGCCATCAGTGAGATTCTGGGCGGGGCAACTTCCTACGAGCAGTACTTC.

With respect to this clone: This sample includes further DNA sequences coding for the same CDR3. This chain uses TRBV5-1 with TRBJ1-2, with a weak D call TRBD1 (6 bases). Trimming left V 0 bases short and J 2 bases short, with 8 bases between. This CDR3 has 14 amino acids. Germline V lookup: CDR1 SGHRS, CDR2 YFSETQ. The CDR3, as DNA: TGCGCCAGCAGCTTGGGAACAGGGAACTATGGCTACACCTTC. Its translation: CASSLGTGNYGYTF.

The chain has TRBV13 and TRBJ1-2; D not resolved. The CDR3 loop spans 16 amino acids. With 0 bases removed from V and 8 bases from J, the gap between germline ends came to 19 bases. The V gene's germline CDR1 is PRHDT and CDR2 FYEKMQ (reference sequence). CDR3 loop: CASSLGGGSTSRGYTF. The CDR3 DNA reads as TGTGCCAGCAGCTTAGGAGGCGGCAGTACGAGTCGGGGCTACACCTTC.

The chain joins TRBV11-2 to TRBJ1-2; a weak D match, TRBD1 (6 bases). The CDR3 runs to 13 residues. CDR1 SGHAT and CDR2 FQNNGV come from the germline V gene. V gave up 1 base and J gave up 4 bases, with 7 bases separating them. CDR3 sequence: CASSLVRGYGYTF. CDR3 nucleotides: TGTGCCAGCAGCTTAGTCAGGGGCTATGGCTACACCTTC.

This clone was seen once. The rearrangement joins TRBV18 to TRBJ2-3; TRBD2 matches 15 bases. Germline V gene sequence: CDR1 KGHSH, CDR2 LQKENI. The CDR3 is 21 amino acids. With 1 base clipped from V and 1 base from J, the junction kept 12 bases outside the gene matches. CDR3 bases: TGTGCCAGCTCACCACGTAACGTCGGGACTAGCGGGGGGCCTCGCACAGATACGCAGTATTTT. Its translation: CASSPRNVGTSGGPRTDTQYF.

The chain combines TRBV7-9 with TRBJ2-1; D gene ambiguous. Trimming left V 3 bases short and J 7 bases short, with 7 bases between. The CDR3 has 12 residues. Germline V lookup: CDR1 SEHNR, CDR2 FQNEAQ (reference sequence). This chain's CDR3 is CASSFNVNEQFF. CDR3 nucleotides: TGTGCCAGCAGCTTTAACGTGAATGAGCAGTTCTTC.

The rearrangement uses TRBV2 and TRBJ1-2; 11 nucleotides match TRBD1. The CDR3 runs 13 residues. After removal of 10 bases from V and 4 bases from J, the junction contained 5 bases not matched to a gene. Per the germline V gene, CDR1 is SNHLY and CDR2 is FYNNEI. Here the CDR3 DNA reads TGTGCCATCGGGACAGGGGGTGGCTATGGCTACACCTTC. It codes for CAIGTGGGYGYTF.

V is TRBV6-5 and J is TRBJ1-1; a weak D match, TRBD1 (5 bases). The CDR3 has 15 amino acids. In germline, CDR1 is MNHEY, CDR2 SVGAGI. V lost 7 bases and J lost 4, with 19 bases in between. The CDR3 DNA reads as TGTGCCAGCAAAGACCATGGGACCATAGGCACTGAAGCTTTCTTT. This gives the protein CASKDHGTIGTEAFF.

Only one count was recorded for this clone. V usage is TRBV11-1 and J usage is TRBJ1-1; D not certain. Germline lookup yields CDR1 SGHAT and CDR2 FQDESV (reference sequence). V lost 0 bases and J lost 3, with 11 bases in between. The CDR3 consists of 15 residues. The CDR3 DNA reads TGTGCCAGCAGCTTAGCGGGCGCGAGTGACACTGAAGCTTTCTTT. This encodes CASSLAGASDTEAFF.

This clone appeared a single time. This sequence joins TRBV6-5 and TRBJ2-2; TRBD1 is a possible D gene (5 bases). Between the trimmed V and J ends, which lost 6 bases and 3 bases, there was a span of 11 bases. The CDR3 contains 14 residues. Germline values: CDR1 MNHEY, CDR2 SVGAGI. As DNA, the CDR3 is TGTGCCAGCAGCCCCAGGGAATACACCGGGGAGCTGTTTTTT. Translated: CASSPREYTGELFF.

V gene TRBV4-3 combines with J gene TRBJ1-2, with 10 nucleotides matching TRBD1. Looked up from germline, CDR1 is LGHNA and CDR2 is YSLEER. The CDR3 is 16 residues long. V lost 3 bases, J lost 8 bases, and 12 bases stayed unmatched. For the CDR3, the DNA is TGCGCCAGCAGCCATGGGGACTGGGACAGGGGAAGCGGCTACACCTTC. Encoded protein: CASSHGDWDRGSGYTF.

The chain uses TRBV10-3 and TRBJ1-1, with D possibly TRBD1 on 6 matching bases. In germline, CDR1 is ENHRY, CDR2 SYGVKD. This CDR3 is 14 amino acids long. Trimming removed 4 bases from V and 1 base from J, with 10 bases in between. This chain's CDR3 is CAISVGGENTEAFF. CDR3 bases: TGTGCCATCAGTGTGGGGGGCGAGAACACTGAAGCTTTCTTT.

The chain carries TRBV3-1 (or the pseudogene TRBV3-2) and TRBJ1-5; D not resolved. CDR3 size: 15 residues. V was shortened by 0 bases and J by 2 bases, with 8 bases between the two germline ends. Germline V gene data show CDR1 as LGHDT and CDR2 as YNNKEL (reference sequence). The DNA for the CDR3 is TGTGCCAGCAGCCAAGAGGCTGCCGGCAATCAGCCCCAGCATTTT. Its translation: CASSQEAAGNQPQHF.